The 16 T cell receptor beta chains listed next were all sequenced from one sample in a study of T cells after posttransplantation cyclophosphamide. Repertoires were generated with immunoSEQ multiplex PCR, while TCRdb's copy carries only in-frame clones and drops some. The sample carries some 9,000 clones, roughly 98% recorded once. The sequenced material came from naive CD8+ T cells sorted from PBMCs. These receptors were obtained from a man aged 50 or older in good health, CMV-negative, and a related stem cell transplant donor.

The chain has TRBV6-5 and TRBJ2-2; D ambiguous. V gave up 6 bases and J gave up 6 bases, with 8 bases separating them. The CDR3 spans 12 residues. The germline V gene has CDR1 MNHEY and CDR2 SVGAGI. In DNA, the CDR3 is TGTGCCAGCAGGAATTCGGCCGGGGAGCTGTTTTTT. Translated, it gives CASRNSAGELFF.

The chain links TRBV27 to TRBJ2-1; D ambiguous. Germline values: CDR1 MNHEY, CDR2 SMNVEV (reference sequence). The CDR3 consists of 12 residues. The V and J ends lost 3 bases and 6 bases respectively, with 6 bases between them. CDR3: CASSFSFNEQFF. The CDR3, as DNA: TGTGCCAGCAGTTTTAGTTTCAATGAGCAGTTCTTC.

This rearrangement joins TRBV21-1 to TRBJ1-3; TRBD1, the D gene given by the table, was not confirmed from the DNA. TRBV21-1 is deemed a pseudogene. The CDR3 runs to 15 residues. CDR3 region: CASSIHRVSGNTIYF. The CDR3 DNA follows: TGTGCCAGCAGTATCCACAGGGTATCGGGAAACACCATATATTTT.

CDR3 sequence: CASSESTGDTYEQYF. The CDR3 bases are TGTGCCAGCAGTGAATCGACAGGCGACACTTACGAGCAGTACTTC. The rearrangement joins TRBV6-1 to TRBJ2-7; TRBD1 might be the D (6 bases). V gave up 2 bases and J gave up 4 bases, with 15 bases separating them. The CDR3 covers 15 residues. Per germline, CDR1 MNHNS and CDR2 SASEGT.

The chain joins TRBV7-6 to TRBJ2-5; D may be TRBD1 (6 bases). V was pared by 1 base and J by 9 bases, with 15 bases between. This CDR3 contains 14 residues. Germline loops: CDR1 SGHVS, CDR2 FNYEAQ. CDR3 sequence reads: CASSLEGPTGSQYF. The CDR3 DNA follows: TGTGCCAGCAGCTTAGAGGGCCCAACAGGGTCCCAGTACTTC.

The V call is TRBV6-6, the J call TRBJ1-1; D uncertain. The CDR3 is 12 amino acids. The V end lost 8 bases, the J end lost 1 base, and 8 bases lay between the germline ends. Per the germline V gene, CDR1 is MNHNY and CDR2 is SVGAGI (reference sequence). This chain's CDR3 is CASLQANTEAFF. CDR3 DNA sequence: TGTGCCAGCCTGCAGGCGAACACTGAAGCTTTCTTT.

The chain couples TRBV18 to TRBJ1-2; 7 positions match TRBD1. CDR1 and CDR2 from the germline V gene are KGHSH and LQKENI. Trimming cost V 3 bases and J 5 bases; bases outside gene matches: 15. This CDR3 is 17 amino acids long. The CDR3 here is CASSPGTDPLAHYGYTF. Here the CDR3 DNA reads TGTGCCAGCTCACCCGGGACAGATCCGCTTGCGCATTATGGCTACACCTTC.

The chain employs TRBV5-6 and TRBJ1-1; 11 nucleotides agree with TRBD1. CDR3 length equals 15 residues. Germline assignment: CDR1 SGHDT and CDR2 YYEEEE. The V segment lost 3 bases and the J segment 6 bases; nucleotides outside the gene matches: 7. Written as DNA, the CDR3 is TGTGCCAGCAGCTCGGGACAGGGGGAAGGCCCTGAAGCTTTCTTT. It yields the protein CASSSGQGEGPEAFF. The full variable domain, with the rest looked up from reference TRBV5-6 and TRBJ1-1, is DAGVTQSPTHLIKTRGQQVTLRCSPKSGHDTVSWYQQALGQGPQFIFQYYEEEERQRGNFPDRFSGHQFPNYSSELNVNALLLGDSALYLCASSSGQGEGPEAFFGQGTRLTVV.

The chain carries TRBV4-1 and TRBJ1-4; 7 bases line up with TRBD1. Per germline, CDR1 MGHRA and CDR2 YSYEKL. The CDR3 spans 17 residues. The J segment lost 8 bases and the V segment lost 0 bases, leaving 12 bases of the junction unmatched. CDR3 amino acids: CASSQEGRQGQREKLFF. The CDR3 DNA reads TGCGCCAGCAGCCAAGAAGGGAGACAGGGACAGAGAGAAAAACTGTTTTTT.

The chain links TRBV15 to TRBJ2-5; 8 positions match TRBD1. The CDR3 sequence is 14 residues long. V shed 2 bases and J 4 bases; nucleotides not matched to a gene: 3. CDR1 is LNHNV and CDR2 is YYDKDF in the germline V gene (reference sequence). CDR3 amino acids: CATSRLTGAETQYF. The CDR3 DNA reads as TGTGCCACCAGCAGACTGACAGGGGCAGAGACCCAGTACTTC. Based on the CDR3 plus reference TRBV15 and TRBJ2-5, the full variable domain is DAMVIQNPRYQVTQFGKPVTLSCSQTLNHNVMYWYQQKSSQAPKLLFHYYDKDFNNEADTPDNFQSRRPNTSFCFLDIRSPGLGDTAMYLCATSRLTGAETQYFGPGTRLLVL.

The V call is TRBV5-8, the J call TRBJ1-2; D call uncertain. This CDR3 has 13 residues. CDR1 is SGHTS and CDR2 is YDEGEE in the germline V gene. Trimming took off 0 bases at V and 3 bases at J, with 6 bases between the two ends. The CDR3 bases are TGTGCCAGCAGCTTGGGAGGGTACTATGGCTACACCTTC. It yields the protein CASSLGGYYGYTF.

This chain connects TRBV29-1 to TRBJ1-1; D is ambiguous. Per the germline V gene, CDR1 is SQVTM and CDR2 is ANQGSEA. V shed 4 bases and J shed 4 bases, with 4 bases lying between them. This CDR3 region has 10 residues. Here the CDR3 DNA reads TGCAGCGTTGTCGGCACTGAAGCTTTCTTT. Translation: CSVVGTEAFF.

The chain combines TRBV9 with TRBJ1-2; 7 bases line up with TRBD1. The CDR3 sequence is 14 residues long. Germline V gives CDR1 SGDLS, CDR2 YYNGEE. J gave up 3 bases and V 4 bases, and 6 bases lay outside the gene matches. Written as DNA, the CDR3 is TGTGCCAGCAGCACCCCGGGACAGTACTATGGCTACACCTTC. Protein product: CASSTPGQYYGYTF.

V and J are TRBV5-6 and TRBJ2-3; D is unresolved. Germline CDR1 SGHDT, CDR2 YYEEEE. Trimming took off 0 bases at V and 4 bases at J, with 18 bases between the two ends. The CDR3 extends over 17 amino acids. The CDR3 loop is CASSLAGVPFRSDTQYF. DNA for the CDR3: TGTGCCAGCAGCTTGGCTGGAGTACCCTTCCGTTCAGATACGCAGTATTTT.

This chain's CDR3 is CASSPPGGRYQETQYF. The CDR3 DNA reads TGTGCCAGCAGCCCTCCGGGCGGGAGGTACCAAGAGACCCAGTACTTC. The J gene is TRBJ2-5, the V gene TRBV7-9; the match to TRBD2 covers 8 bases. With 5 bases clipped from V and 0 bases from J, the junction kept 8 bases outside the gene matches. The CDR3 loop spans 16 amino acids. CDR1 and CDR2 from the germline V gene are SEHNR and FQNEAQ (reference sequence).

This clone has just one count. This sequence joins TRBV7-9 and TRBJ2-5; D gene ambiguous. Looked up from germline, CDR1 is SEHNR and CDR2 is FQNEAQ (reference sequence). Trimming removed 2 bases from V and 0 bases from J, with 10 bases in between. The CDR3 sequence is 15 residues long. CDR3 nucleotides: TGTGCCAGCAGCTTACCCCCACAGTACCAAGAGACCCAGTACTTC. It yields the protein CASSLPPQYQETQYF.